This T cell receptor (beta chain) was identified in a study of shared clonotypes between healthy human individuals. As for the study in general: Every donor yielded three CD4 naive, three CD4 memory, two CD8 naive and one CD8 memory plate.

Points from the study as a whole: The study generally estimated greater richness for naive than memory subsets.

The repertoire was sequenced with immunoSEQ multiplex PCR; TCRdb's copy has only in-frame clones and lacks some. The sample consists of roughly 2.5 million clones, around nine tenths of them appearing once. The CDR3 loop spans 16 amino acids. Germline values: CDR1 KGHSH, CDR2 LQKENI. The V segment lost 2 bases and the J segment 6 bases; nucleotides outside the gene matches: 9. In regard to this clone: The antigen is not known.

The genes are TRBV18 and TRBJ1-2; TRBD1 matches 10 bases. Sequencing was carried out using naive CD4+ T cells sorted from blood. Subset here: CD45RA+ positively selected. The clonotype originates from a man aged 18 to 35 in good health. Written as DNA, the CDR3 is TGTGCCAGCTCACCAATACCGGGACAGGGGTCCCATGGCTACACCTTC. This sequence encodes CASSPIPGQGSHGYTF.